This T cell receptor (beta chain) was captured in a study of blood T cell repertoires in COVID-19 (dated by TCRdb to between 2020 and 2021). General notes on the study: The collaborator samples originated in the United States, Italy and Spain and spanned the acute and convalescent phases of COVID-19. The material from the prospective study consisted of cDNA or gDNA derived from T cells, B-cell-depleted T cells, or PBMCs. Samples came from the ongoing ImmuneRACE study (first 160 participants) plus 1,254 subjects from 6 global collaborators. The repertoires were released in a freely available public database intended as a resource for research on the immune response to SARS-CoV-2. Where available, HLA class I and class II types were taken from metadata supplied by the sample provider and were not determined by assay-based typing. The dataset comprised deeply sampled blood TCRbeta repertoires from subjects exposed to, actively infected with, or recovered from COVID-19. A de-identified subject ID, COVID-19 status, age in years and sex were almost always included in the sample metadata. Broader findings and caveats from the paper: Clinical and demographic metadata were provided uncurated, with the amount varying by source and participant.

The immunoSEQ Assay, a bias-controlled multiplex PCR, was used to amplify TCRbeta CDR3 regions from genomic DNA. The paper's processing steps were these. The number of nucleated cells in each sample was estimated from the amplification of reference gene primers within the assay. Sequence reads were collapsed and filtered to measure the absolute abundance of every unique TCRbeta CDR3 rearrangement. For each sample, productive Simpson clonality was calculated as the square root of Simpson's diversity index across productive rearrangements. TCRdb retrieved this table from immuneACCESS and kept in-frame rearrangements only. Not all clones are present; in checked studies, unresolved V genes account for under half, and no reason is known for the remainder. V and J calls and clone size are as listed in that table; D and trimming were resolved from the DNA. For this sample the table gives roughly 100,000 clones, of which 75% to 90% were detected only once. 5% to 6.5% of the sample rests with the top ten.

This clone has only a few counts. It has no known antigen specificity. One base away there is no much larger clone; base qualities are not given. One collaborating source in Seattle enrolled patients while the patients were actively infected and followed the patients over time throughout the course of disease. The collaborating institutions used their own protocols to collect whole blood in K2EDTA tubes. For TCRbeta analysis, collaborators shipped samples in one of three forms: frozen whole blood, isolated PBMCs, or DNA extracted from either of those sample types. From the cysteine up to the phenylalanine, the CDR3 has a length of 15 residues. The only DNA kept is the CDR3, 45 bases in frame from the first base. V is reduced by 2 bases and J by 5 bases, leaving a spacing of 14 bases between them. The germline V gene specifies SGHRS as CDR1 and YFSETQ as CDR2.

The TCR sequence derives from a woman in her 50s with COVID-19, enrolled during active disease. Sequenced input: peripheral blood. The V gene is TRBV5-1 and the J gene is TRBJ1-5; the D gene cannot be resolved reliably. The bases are TGCGCCAGCAGCTTAACTAGTGACATCGATCAGCCCCAGCATTTT. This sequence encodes CASSLTSDIDQPQHF.